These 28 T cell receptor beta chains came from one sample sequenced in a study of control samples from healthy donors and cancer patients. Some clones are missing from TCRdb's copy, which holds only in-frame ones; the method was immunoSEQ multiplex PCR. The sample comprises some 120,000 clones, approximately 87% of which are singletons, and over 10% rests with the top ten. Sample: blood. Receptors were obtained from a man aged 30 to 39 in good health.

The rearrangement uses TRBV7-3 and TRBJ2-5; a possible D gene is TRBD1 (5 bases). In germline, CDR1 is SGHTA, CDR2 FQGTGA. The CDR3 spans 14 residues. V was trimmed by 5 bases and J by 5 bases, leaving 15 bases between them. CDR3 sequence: CASSPGSGAETQYF. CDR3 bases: TGTGCCAGCAGCCCAGGTTCTGGGGCCGAGACCCAGTACTTC.

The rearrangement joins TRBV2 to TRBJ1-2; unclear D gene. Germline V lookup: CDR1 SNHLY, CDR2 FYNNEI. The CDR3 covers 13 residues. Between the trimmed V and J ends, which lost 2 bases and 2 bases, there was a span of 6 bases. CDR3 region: CASSERGNYGYTF. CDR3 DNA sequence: TGTGCCAGCAGTGAAAGAGGGAACTATGGCTACACCTTC. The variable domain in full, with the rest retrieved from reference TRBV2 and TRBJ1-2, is EPEVTQTPSHQVTQMGQEVILRCVPISNHLYFYWYRQILGQKVEFLVSFYNNEISEKSEIFDDQFSVERPDGSNFTLKIRSTKLEDSAMYFCASSERGNYGYTFGSGTRLTVV.

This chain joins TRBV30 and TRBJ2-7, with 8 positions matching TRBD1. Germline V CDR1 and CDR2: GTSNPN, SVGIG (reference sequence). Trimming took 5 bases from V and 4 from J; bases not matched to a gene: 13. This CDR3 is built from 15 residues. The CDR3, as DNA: TGTGCCTGGCGCTTAACAGGGGGTTATGGATACGAGCAGTACTTC. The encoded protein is CAWRLTGGYGYEQYF.

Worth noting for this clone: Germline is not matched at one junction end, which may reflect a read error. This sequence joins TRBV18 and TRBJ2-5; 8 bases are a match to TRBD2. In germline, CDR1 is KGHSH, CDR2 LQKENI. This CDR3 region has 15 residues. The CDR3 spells CPSSPRRGGKETQYF. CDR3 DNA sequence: TGTCCCAGCTCACCACGACGGGGGGGAAAAGAGACCCAGTACTTC. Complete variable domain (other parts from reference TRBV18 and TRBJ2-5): NAGVMQNPRHLVRRRGQEARLRCSPMKGHSHVYWYRQLPEEGLKFMVYLQKENIIDESGMPKERFSAEFPKEGPSILRIQQVVRGDSAAYFCPSSPRRGGKETQYFGPGTRLLVL.

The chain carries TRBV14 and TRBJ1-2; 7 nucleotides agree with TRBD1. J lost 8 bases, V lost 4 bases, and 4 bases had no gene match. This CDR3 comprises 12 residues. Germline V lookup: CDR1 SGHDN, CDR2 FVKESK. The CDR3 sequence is CASSPGQWGYTF. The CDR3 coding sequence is TGTGCCAGCAGCCCGGGACAGTGGGGCTACACCTTC.

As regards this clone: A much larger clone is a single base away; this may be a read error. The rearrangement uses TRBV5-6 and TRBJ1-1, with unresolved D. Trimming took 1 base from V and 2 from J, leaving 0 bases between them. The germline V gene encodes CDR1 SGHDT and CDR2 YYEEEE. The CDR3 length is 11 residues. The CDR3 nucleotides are TGTGCCAGCAGCTTGAACACTGAAGCTTTCTTT. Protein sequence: CASSLNTEAFF. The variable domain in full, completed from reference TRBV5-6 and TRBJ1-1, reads DAGVTQSPTHLIKTRGQQVTLRCSPKSGHDTVSWYQQALGQGPQFIFQYYEEEERQRGNFPDRFSGHQFPNYSSELNVNALLLGDSALYLCASSLNTEAFFGQGTRLTVV.

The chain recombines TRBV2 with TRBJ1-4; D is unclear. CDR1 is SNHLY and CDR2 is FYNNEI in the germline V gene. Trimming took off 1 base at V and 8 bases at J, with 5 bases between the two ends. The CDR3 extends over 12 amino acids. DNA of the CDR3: TGTGCCAGCAGTGAAGAGGAGGAAAAACTGTTTTTT. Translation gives CASSEEEEKLFF.

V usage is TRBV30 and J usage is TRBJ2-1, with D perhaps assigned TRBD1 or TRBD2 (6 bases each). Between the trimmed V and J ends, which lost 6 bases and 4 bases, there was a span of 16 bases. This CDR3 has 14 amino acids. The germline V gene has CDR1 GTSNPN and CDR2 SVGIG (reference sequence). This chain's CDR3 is CACLNGGGYNEQFF. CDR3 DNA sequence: TGTGCCTGTCTTAATGGAGGGGGTTACAATGAGCAGTTCTTC.

The CDR3 DNA sequence: TGCGCCAGCAGCCCGCAGCGGGGGTCAGATACGCAGTATTTT. As protein: CASSPQRGSDTQYF. This chain connects TRBV5-1 to TRBJ2-3; TRBD2 aligns across 8 bases. This CDR3 comprises 14 residues. Germline lookup yields CDR1 SGHRS and CDR2 YFSETQ. The ends lost 4 bases at V and 4 bases at J; junction bases unmatched: 5.

CDR3 in amino acids: CASSEGGVSNQPQHF. The CDR3 DNA is TGTGCCAGCAGTGAAGGTGGGGTCTCGAATCAGCCCCAGCATTTT. The chain links TRBV2 to TRBJ1-5; the D is unclear. The CDR3 runs to 15 residues. V lost 1 base, J lost 4 bases, and 11 bases lay in between. CDR1 and CDR2 (germline): SNHLY, FYNNEI. The full variable domain, its missing parts supplied by reference TRBV2 and TRBJ1-5, is EPEVTQTPSHQVTQMGQEVILRCVPISNHLYFYWYRQILGQKVEFLVSFYNNEISEKSEIFDDQFSVERPDGSNFTLKIRSTKLEDSAMYFCASSEGGVSNQPQHFGDGTRLSIL.

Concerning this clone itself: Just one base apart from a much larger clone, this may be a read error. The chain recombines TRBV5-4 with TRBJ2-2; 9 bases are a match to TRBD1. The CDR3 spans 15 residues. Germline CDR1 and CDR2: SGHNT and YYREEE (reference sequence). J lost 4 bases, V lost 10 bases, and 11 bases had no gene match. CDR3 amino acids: CAGTKQGATTGELFF. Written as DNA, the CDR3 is TGTGCCGGCACCAAACAGGGGGCGACCACCGGGGAGCTGTTTTTT.

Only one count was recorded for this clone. This CDR3 is CASSPRYQETQYF. CDR3 nucleotide sequence: TGTGCCAGCTCACCCCGGTACCAAGAGACCCAGTACTTC. The rearrangement links TRBV18 to TRBJ2-5; D gene ambiguous. Trimming pared 3 bases from V and 0 bases from J, leaving 5 bases between. Germline lookup yields CDR1 KGHSH and CDR2 LQKENI. This CDR3 contains 13 residues.

The CDR3 DNA sequence: TGTGCCAGCAGCTTCCGGCAGGGAACGCATACGCAGTATTTT. It yields the protein CASSFRQGTHTQYF. The chain is built from TRBV7-2 and TRBJ2-3, with a weak D call TRBD1 (5 bases). Trimming stripped 3 bases from V and 7 bases from J, with 14 bases between. The length of the CDR3 is 14 residues. Germline assignment: CDR1 SGHTA and CDR2 FQGNSA.

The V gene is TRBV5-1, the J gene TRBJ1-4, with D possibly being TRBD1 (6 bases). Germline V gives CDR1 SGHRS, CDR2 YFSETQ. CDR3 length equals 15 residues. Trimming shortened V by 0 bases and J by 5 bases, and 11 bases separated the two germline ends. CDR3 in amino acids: CASSLVSGGNEKLFF. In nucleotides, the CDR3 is TGCGCCAGCAGCTTGGTTTCCGGGGGCAATGAAAAACTGTTTTTT.

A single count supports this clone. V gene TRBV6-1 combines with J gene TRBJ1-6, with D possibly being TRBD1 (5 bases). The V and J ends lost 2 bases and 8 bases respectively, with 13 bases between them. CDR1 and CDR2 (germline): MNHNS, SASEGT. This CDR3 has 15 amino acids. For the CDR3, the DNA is TGTGCCAGCAGTGAACAAGTCTCGGGGCATTCACCCCTCCACTTT. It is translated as CASSEQVSGHSPLHF.

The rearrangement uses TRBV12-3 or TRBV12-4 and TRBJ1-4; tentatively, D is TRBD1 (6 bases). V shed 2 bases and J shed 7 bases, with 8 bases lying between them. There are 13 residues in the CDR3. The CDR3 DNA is TGTGCCAGCAGTTTAAGGGGGGGTGAAAAACTGTTTTTT. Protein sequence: CASSLRGGEKLFF.

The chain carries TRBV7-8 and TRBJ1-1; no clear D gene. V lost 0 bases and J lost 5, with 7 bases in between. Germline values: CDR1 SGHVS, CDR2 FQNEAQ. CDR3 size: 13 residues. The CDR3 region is CASSLAGLTEAFF. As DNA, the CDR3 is TGTGCCAGCAGCTTAGCAGGGTTAACTGAAGCTTTCTTT.

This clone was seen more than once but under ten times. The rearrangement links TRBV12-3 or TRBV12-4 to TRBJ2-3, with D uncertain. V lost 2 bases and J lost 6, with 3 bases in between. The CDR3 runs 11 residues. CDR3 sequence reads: CASSLRDTQYF. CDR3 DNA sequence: TGTGCCAGCAGTTTACGTGATACGCAGTATTTT.

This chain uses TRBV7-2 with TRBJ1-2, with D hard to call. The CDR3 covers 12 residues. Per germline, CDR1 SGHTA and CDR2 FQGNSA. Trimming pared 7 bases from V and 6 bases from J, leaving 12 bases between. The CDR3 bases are TGTGCCAGCACGCTGGGAGGGAATGGCTACACCTTC. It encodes CASTLGGNGYTF.

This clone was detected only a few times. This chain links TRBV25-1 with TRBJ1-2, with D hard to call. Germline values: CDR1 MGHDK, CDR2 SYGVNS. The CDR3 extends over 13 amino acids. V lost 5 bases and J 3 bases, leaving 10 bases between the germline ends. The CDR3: CASSMGTDYGYTF. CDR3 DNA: TGTGCCAGCAGTATGGGAACAGACTATGGCTACACCTTC.

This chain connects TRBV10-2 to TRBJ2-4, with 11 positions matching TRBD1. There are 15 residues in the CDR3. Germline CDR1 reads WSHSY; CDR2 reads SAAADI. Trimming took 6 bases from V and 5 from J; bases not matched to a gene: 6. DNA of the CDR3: TGCGCCAGCAGGGGACAGGGGGATCACGAAAACATTCAGTACTTC. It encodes CASRGQGDHENIQYF.

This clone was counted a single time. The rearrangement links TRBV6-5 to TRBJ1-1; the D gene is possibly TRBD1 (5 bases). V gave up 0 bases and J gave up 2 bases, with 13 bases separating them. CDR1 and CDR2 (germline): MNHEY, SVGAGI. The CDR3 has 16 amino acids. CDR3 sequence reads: CASSYSVSRGNTEAFF. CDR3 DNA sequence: TGTGCCAGCAGTTACTCGGTGTCTAGGGGTAACACTGAAGCTTTCTTT.

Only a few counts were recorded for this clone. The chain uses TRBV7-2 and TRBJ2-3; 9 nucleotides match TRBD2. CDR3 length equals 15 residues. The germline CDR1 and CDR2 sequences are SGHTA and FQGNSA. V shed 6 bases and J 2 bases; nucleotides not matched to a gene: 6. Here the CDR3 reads CASSLTSGYTDTQYF. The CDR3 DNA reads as TGTGCCAGCAGTTTAACTAGCGGGTACACAGATACGCAGTATTTT.

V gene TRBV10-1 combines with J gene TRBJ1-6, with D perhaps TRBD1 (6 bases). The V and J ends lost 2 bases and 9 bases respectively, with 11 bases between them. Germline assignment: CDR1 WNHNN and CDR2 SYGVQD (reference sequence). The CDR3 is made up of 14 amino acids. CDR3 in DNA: TGCGCCAGCAGTGAGGGGGGGCGAGCTTCACCCCTCCACTTT. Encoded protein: CASSEGGRASPLHF.

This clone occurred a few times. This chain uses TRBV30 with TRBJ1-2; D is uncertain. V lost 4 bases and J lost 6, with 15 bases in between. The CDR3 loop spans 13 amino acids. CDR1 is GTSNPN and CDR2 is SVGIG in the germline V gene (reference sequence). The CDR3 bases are TGTGCCTGGAAAAAGGGTATCAGGAATGGCTACACCTTC. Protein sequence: CAWKKGIRNGYTF.

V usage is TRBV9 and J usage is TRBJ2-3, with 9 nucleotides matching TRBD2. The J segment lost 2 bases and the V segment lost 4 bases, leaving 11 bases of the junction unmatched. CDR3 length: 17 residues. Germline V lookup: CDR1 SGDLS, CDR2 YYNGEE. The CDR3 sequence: CASSTHYSGGNTDTQYF. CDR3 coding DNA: TGTGCCAGCAGCACCCACTATAGCGGGGGAAACACAGATACGCAGTATTTT.

CDR3 in amino acids: CASSQTRPNEKLFF. In nucleotides, the CDR3 is TGCGCCAGCAGCCAGACAAGGCCTAATGAAAAACTGTTTTTT. The chain is built from TRBV4-1 and TRBJ1-4, with no clear D. Trimming removed 3 bases from V and 3 bases from J, with 8 bases in between. The germline V gene encodes CDR1 MGHRA and CDR2 YSYEKL. This CDR3 spans 14 amino acids.

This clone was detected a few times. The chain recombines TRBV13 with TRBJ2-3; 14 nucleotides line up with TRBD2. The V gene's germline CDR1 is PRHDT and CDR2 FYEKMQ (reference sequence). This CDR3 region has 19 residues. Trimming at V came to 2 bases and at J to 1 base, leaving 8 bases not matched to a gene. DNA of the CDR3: TGTGCCAGCAGCTTACGTCGACTAGCGGGGGGGCAAGGCACAGATACGCAGTATTTT. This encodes CASSLRRLAGGQGTDTQYF. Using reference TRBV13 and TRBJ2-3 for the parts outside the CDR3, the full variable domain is AAGVIQSPRHLIKEKRETATLKCYPIPRHDTVYWYQQGPGQDPQFLISFYEKMQSDKGSIPDRFSAQQFSDYHSELNMSSLELGDSALYFCASSLRRLAGGQGTDTQYFGPGTRLTVL.